Presented here are 18 T cell receptor beta chains from one specimen sequenced in a study of T cell responses to AZD1222 COVID-19 vaccine. Sequenced by immunoSEQ multiplex PCR; TCRdb stores in-frame clones only, minus some. The sample lists roughly 160,000 clones, around 89% seen once, with approximately 7.2% in the top ten. The specimen was peripheral blood, collected on day 0 of AZD1222 vaccination. Receptors were obtained from an adult in good health.

This chain connects TRBV14 to TRBJ1-6, with D possibly being TRBD1 (6 bases). The germline CDR1 and CDR2 sequences are SGHDN and FVKESK. The V and J ends lost 4 bases and 13 bases respectively, with 14 bases between them. This CDR3 is 13 amino acids long. The CDR3 coding sequence is TGTGCCAGCAGCCTAGGGGGGCCTCCGCCCCTCCACTTT. Translated, it gives CASSLGGPPPLHF. Drawing the rest from reference TRBV14 and TRBJ1-6, the complete variable domain is EAGVTQFPSHSVIEKGQTVTLRCDPISGHDNLYWYRRVMGKEIKFLLHFVKESKQDESGMPNNRFLAERTGGTYSTLKVQPAELEDSGVYFCASSLGGPPPLHFGNGTRLTVT.

The chain has TRBV4-3 and TRBJ2-2; 13 bases match TRBD2. Per germline, CDR1 LGHNA and CDR2 YSLEER. The CDR3 totals 16 residues. J lost 7 bases, V lost 4 bases, and 6 bases had no gene match. The CDR3 is CASSPLAGGQDGELFF. The DNA of the CDR3 is TGCGCCAGCAGCCCACTAGCGGGGGGGCAGGACGGGGAGCTGTTTTTT.

As concerns this clone: Different DNA sequences within this sample yield the same CDR3. The genes are TRBV7-9 and TRBJ2-1; D ambiguous. The germline gives CDR1 SEHNR, CDR2 FQNEAQ (reference sequence). This CDR3 spans 10 amino acids. Trimming removed 5 bases from V and 8 bases from J, with 4 bases in between. For the CDR3, the DNA is TGTGCCAGCAGCCGGGATGAGCAGTTCTTC. Translation: CASSRDEQFF.

In this sample, this clone turned up once. V and J are TRBV6-5 and TRBJ2-7, with a possible D match to TRBD1 (6 bases). Germline V gene lookup returns CDR1 MNHEY and CDR2 SVGAGI. Trimming cost V 7 bases and J 3 bases, with 19 bases left between them. The CDR3 is made up of 15 amino acids. CDR3 in amino acids: CASMHKPDSSYEQYV. The CDR3 region has the DNA TGTGCCAGCATGCATAAACCGGACAGTAGCTACGAGCAGTACGTC.

This clone was seen a single time. The rearrangement joins TRBV4-2 to TRBJ2-6, with D unclear. The CDR3 sequence is 15 residues long. The germline CDR1 and CDR2 sequences are LGHNA and YNFKEQ. V dropped 1 base and J dropped 1 base, with 5 bases sitting between them. The chain's CDR3 is CASSQGSSGANVLTF. The CDR3 DNA reads as TGTGCCAGCAGCCAAGGGTCATCTGGGGCCAACGTCCTGACTTTC.

The rearrangement joins TRBV10-3 to TRBJ2-7; D might be TRBD1 (6 bases). Germline values: CDR1 ENHRY, CDR2 SYGVKD. V was pared by 1 base and J by 2 bases, with 21 bases between. The CDR3 is 18 amino acids. In nucleotides, the CDR3 is TGTGCCATCAGTGAGTTCCCGGTGAATCGAGGGGGAACCTACGAGCAGTACTTC. Amino acid sequence: CAISEFPVNRGGTYEQYF.

This clone was detected a few times. This chain uses TRBV28 with TRBJ1-3; unclear D gene. V was trimmed by 5 bases and J by 2 bases, leaving 7 bases between them. Germline V gives CDR1 MDHEN, CDR2 SYDVKM. There are 13 residues in the CDR3. The CDR3 DNA reads TGTGCCAGCAGTCCAACCACTGGAAACACCATATATTTT. It translates to CASSPTTGNTIYF.

V and J are TRBV6-6 and TRBJ2-7, with 14 bases that match TRBD2. Germline lookup yields CDR1 MNHNY and CDR2 SVGAGI (reference sequence). CDR3 size: 15 residues. V lost 5 bases to trimming and J lost 3 bases; unmatched junction nucleotides: 3. DNA for the CDR3: TGTGCCAGCAGTCGCGGGACTAGCGGGGGCTACGAGCAGTACGTC. The encoded protein is CASSRGTSGGYEQYV.

This chain uses TRBV5-6 with TRBJ2-7; TRBD2 is a possible D gene (6 bases). CDR3 length: 14 amino acids. With 4 bases removed from V and 3 bases from J, the gap between germline ends came to 14 bases. Germline V gene sequence: CDR1 SGHDT, CDR2 YYEEEE. The CDR3 DNA reads as TGTGCCAGCAGCGCGCCGGGACTGAACTACGAGCAGTACGTC. Its translation is CASSAPGLNYEQYV.

This chain joins TRBV5-1 and TRBJ1-1, with 7 positions matching TRBD1. Germline loops: CDR1 SGHRS, CDR2 YFSETQ. CDR3 size: 15 residues. The junction had 8 bases not matched to a gene; V was cut back by 5 bases and J by 1 base. The chain's CDR3 is CASRKNGQENTEAFF. Written as DNA, the CDR3 is TGCGCCAGCAGAAAAAATGGACAGGAGAACACTGAAGCTTTCTTT.

The chain joins TRBV4-3 to TRBJ1-6; D gene unclear. Germline loops: CDR1 LGHNA, CDR2 YSLEER. The CDR3 spans 16 residues. V dropped 0 bases and J dropped 7 bases, with 13 bases sitting between them. CDR3 sequence (DNA): TGCGCCAGCAGCCAAGATCACGGTCCGGTAAATTCACCCCTCCACTTT. Protein product: CASSQDHGPVNSPLHF.

This clone occurred once. V usage is TRBV9 and J usage is TRBJ2-3; 7 bases line up with TRBD2. V lost 4 bases, J lost 1 base, and 9 bases stayed unmatched. Germline lookup yields CDR1 SGDLS and CDR2 YYNGEE. This CDR3 comprises 16 residues. CDR3 loop: CASSSQGGPGTDTQYF. The CDR3 DNA follows: TGTGCCAGCAGCTCCCAGGGAGGGCCGGGCACAGATACGCAGTATTTT.

This clone was counted a single time. The chain uses TRBV28 and TRBJ1-4, with unresolved D. V gave up 5 bases and J gave up 14 bases, with 15 bases separating them. The CDR3 contains 12 residues. Germline V gene lookup returns CDR1 MDHEN and CDR2 SYDVKM. The CDR3 loop reads CASSPPRERLFF. For the CDR3, the DNA is TGTGCCAGCAGTCCTCCCCGCGAGAGGCTGTTTTTT. Full variable domain (remainder filled in from reference TRBV28 and TRBJ1-4): DVKVTQSSRYLVKRTGEKVFLECVQDMDHENMFWYRQDPGLGLRLIYFSYDVKMKEKGDIPEGYSVSREKKERFSLILESASTNQTSMYLCASSPPRERLFFGSGTQLSVL.

V and J are TRBV14 and TRBJ1-1; no firm D call. This CDR3 spans 13 amino acids. In germline, CDR1 is SGHDN, CDR2 FVKESK. With 4 bases removed from V and 0 bases from J, the gap between germline ends came to 6 bases. The chain's CDR3 is CASSPSLNTEAFF. As DNA, the CDR3 is TGTGCCAGCAGCCCTAGTTTGAACACTGAAGCTTTCTTT.

The rearrangement uses TRBV5-1 and TRBJ2-1, with D perhaps matching TRBD1 (6 bases). V lost 0 bases to trimming and J lost 7 bases, with 14 bases between them. The CDR3 runs to 15 residues. The germline CDR1 and CDR2 sequences are SGHRS and YFSETQ. In DNA form, the CDR3 reads TGCGCCAGCAGCTTGGCTGGGGGCAGAGCGAATGAGCAGTTCTTC. Its translation is CASSLAGGRANEQFF. Full variable domain (remainder filled in from reference TRBV5-1 and TRBJ2-1): KAGVTQTPRYLIKTRGQQVTLSCSPISGHRSVSWYQQTPGQGLQFLFEYFSETQRNKGNFPGRFSGRQFSNSRSEMNVSTLELGDSALYLCASSLAGGRANEQFFGPGTRLTVL.

A remark on this clone: At one of its ends the junction is not consistent with the germline gene, which may arise from a read error. This rearrangement joins TRBV14 to TRBJ1-2, with 8 bases matching TRBD1. The germline V gene encodes CDR1 SGHDN and CDR2 FVKESK. The CDR3 is 13 amino acids. The CDR3 DNA follows: TGTGCCAGCAGCCAACACCGGGACAGGTACCCGTCCTTC. Translation: CASSQHRDRYPSF. Full variable domain (rest looked up from reference TRBV14 and TRBJ1-2): EAGVTQFPSHSVIEKGQTVTLRCDPISGHDNLYWYRRVMGKEIKFLLHFVKESKQDESGMPNNRFLAERTGGTYSTLKVQPAELEDSGVYFCASSQHRDRYPSFGSGTRLTVV.

This chain joins TRBV6-5 and TRBJ1-2; D is possibly TRBD1 (6 bases). Trimming left V 8 bases short and J 2 bases short, with 18 bases between. The CDR3 length is 15 residues. Germline lookup yields CDR1 MNHEY and CDR2 SVGAGI. The CDR3 sequence: CASSPGFRGNYGYTF. CDR3 nucleotide sequence: TGTGCCAGCTCGCCAGGGTTCAGGGGCAACTATGGCTACACCTTC.

The rearrangement links TRBV7-9 to TRBJ1-2; TRBD1 matches 7 bases. Germline CDR1 SEHNR, CDR2 FQNEAQ (reference sequence). Unmatched junction bases numbered 10, after V lost 5 bases and J lost 4 bases. The CDR3 is 15 residues long. The CDR3 is CASSTWDSSGYGYTF. The DNA for the CDR3 is TGTGCCAGCAGCACGTGGGACAGTTCTGGCTATGGCTACACCTTC.